The sequence of this T cell receptor beta chain was determined in a study of control samples from healthy donors and cancer patients (dated by TCRdb to 2019 to 2021). The protocol used for the library was the immunoSEQ multiplex PCR assay. In TCRdb, the immuneACCESS table is reduced to in-frame sequences with V and J assigned. These tables do not hold every clone; where another copy was compared, an unresolved V gene accounts for under half, and the others remain unexplained. In this sample the table shows about 120,000 clones, approximately 92% of which occur a single time. Clones ranked in the top ten supply approximately 0.58% of the sample. As concerns this clone: The antigen this receptor binds is unknown. No base quality values were provided; no much bigger clone lies one nucleotide off.

The germline V gene (reference sequence) supplies CDR1 PRHDT and CDR2 FYEKMQ. The CDR3 covers 15 residues, taking in both the cysteine and the phenylalanine. Only the CDR3 part of the read is kept: 45 bases, read in frame from the first base. At the junction V is shortened by 3 bases and J by 3 bases, with 15 bases in between. The receptor's source is a man older than 75 with head and neck cancer. The chain links TRBV13 with TRBJ2-7; the D gene is perhaps TRBD1, from 5 matching bases. Specimen: PBMCs. The nucleotide sequence reads as follows: TGTGCCAGCAGCTTGGTCGGAACAGGAGACTACGAGCAGTACTTC. The encoded protein is CASSLVGTGDYEQYF.